The following is a T cell receptor beta chain sequence with its context. No antigen is known for it. No base qualities exist here, and no much larger clone lies one base off it. Using the deep immunoSEQ assay, TCR CDR3 regions were amplified from genomic DNA by multiplex PCR. Extracted genomic DNA from each cell subset was spread evenly across all wells of several immunoSEQ 96-well plates, with each plate serving as a replicate. For sorted subsets, around 200 ng genomic DNA, equal to 30,000 to 35,000 T cell genomes, was loaded into each replicate PCR. Purified libraries were measured with a Qubit 3.0 fluorometer, size-checked on a Bioanalyzer 2100, and measured again with the KAPA Library Quantification kit. Every immunoSEQ 96-well plate was sequenced on a separate single-read 150-cycle Illumina NextSeq 550 flow cell. The paper's processing steps were these. The immunoSEQ output contained only junctional sequences without quality scores, so filtering could not match that applied to full-length reads. Sequences were annotated with PyIR, a Python wrapper for IgBLAST v1.9, using IMGT germline references to assign V/J genes and CDR3. Reads with weak V/J assignments (E-value above 1e-6), missing CDR3, stop codons, out-of-frame junctions, or ambiguous translated residues were removed. V3J clonotypes were defined by identical inferred V gene, J gene, and CDR3 amino acid sequence. To compute the percentage overlap between repertoires, the number of shared unique clonotypes was divided by the size of the smaller repertoire. RTK rarefaction, the Chao1 estimator, and Recon v2.1 estimates of unobserved clonotypes were used to assess repertoire richness. For all TCRbeta clonotypes obtained by the gDNA method from several donors, generation probabilities were computed with OLGA. The clones in this table, taken by TCRdb from immuneACCESS, are in-frame only. Not every clone is retained; where verified, under half of the shortfall comes from an unresolved V gene, and the cause of the rest is unknown. V and J calls and clone size are copied from that table; D and trimming were computed from the DNA. A total of around 2.5 million clones appear in this sample, roughly 93% of them only once. The ten largest account for 0.36% of the sample.

The sample belongs to a study of shared clonotypes between healthy human individuals (dated by TCRdb to 2018 to 2020). Regarding the research as a whole: The cohort comprised two women and a few men aged 18 to 49 years. For each donor, CD4 naive and CD4 memory were each run on three plates, CD8 naive on two plates, and CD8 memory on one plate. To estimate repertoire size and how much clonotypes are shared between individuals, the study performed deep sequencing of blood TCR repertoires from five healthy adults. Libraries were prepared and TCR repertoires were sequenced by different laboratories using diverse techniques, in order to increase sequencing depth and limit assay-specific biases. Leukapheresis yielded between about 0.8 and 8.9 billion PBMCs per donor. On the study overall, not on this receptor specifically: Rarefaction of sorted-subset datasets indicated incomplete sequencing despite the large sequencing depth. Because the study included only a small number of donors, the genetic and exposure-history diversity represented was limited. Sampling was restricted to blood, and TCR repertoires in tissues likely differ from the TCR repertoires found in blood. Naive subsets generally had larger estimated clonotype richness than memory subsets. Roughly 5% of naive CD4, 3.5% of naive CD8, about 2.4% of memory CD4, and over 0.35% of memory CD8 clonotypes were shared across a few donors. Pairwise subsampling indicated that sequencing depth was expected to affect the degree of clonotype sharing among donors. Compared with non-shared clonotypes, the clonotypes found in all four sorted-subset donors had higher generation probabilities.

From its cysteine to its phenylalanine, the CDR3 spans 17 amino acids. Only the CDR3 region is kept as DNA, spanning 51 bases read in frame from base 1. Trimming leaves V shorter by 4 bases and J shorter by 6 bases, with the junction holding 12 bases beyond the gene matches. From a lookup of the germline V gene, CDR1 and CDR2 are SGDLS and YYNGEE. Donors were healthy HIV-negative adults with no recently reported acute infections or vaccinations. All donors were Caucasian adults living in Nashville, Tennessee, USA. Magnetic negative selection was used to enrich CD4+ T cells, after which naive cells were positively selected on CD45RA and the negative fraction became the memory subset. Blood was obtained by leukapheresis, after which PBMCs were separated by Ficoll-Histopaque density gradient centrifugation and cryopreserved in liquid nitrogen vapor phase. Analytical flow cytometry was used to check the purity and quantity of every magnetically sorted T cell population. Each sorted fraction had its genomic DNA isolated and then quantified by UV absorbance on a Nanodrop 2000c.

The source material was naive CD4+ T cells from PBMCs. Per the publication, the cell subset or site label means: CD45RA+ positively selected. The sequence links TRBV9 to TRBJ2-1, with TRBD2 identical over 11 junction bases. This sequence was found in a young man in good health. Some clones in this sample may be carry-over from other donors' samples. The CDR3 protein: CASSPNTGLAVVNEQFF. Read as DNA, the sequence is TGTGCCAGCAGCCCCAACACGGGACTAGCGGTTGTCAATGAGCAGTTCTTC.